The 19 T cell receptor beta chains below were found in one sample sequenced in a study of blood T cell repertoires in COVID-19. The assay was immunoSEQ multiplex PCR, and TCRdb's table has in-frame clones only and misses some. The sample includes 70,000 to 100,000 clones, approximately 86% of them seen just once. Sequenced input: peripheral blood. These receptors were obtained from a man older than 75 with active or convalescent COVID-19.

This clone was counted a few times. The J gene is TRBJ2-1, the V gene TRBV6-2 or TRBV6-3; 8 nucleotides agree with TRBD2. Germline V gene lookup returns CDR1 MNHEY and CDR2 SVGEGT. Trimming cost V 6 bases and J 5 bases; bases outside gene matches: 15. The CDR3 contains 17 residues. In nucleotides, the CDR3 is TGTGCCAGCAGCCCCCTTCCCGGGAGGGTCGGTCACAATGAGCAGTTCTTC. It is translated as CASSPLPGRVGHNEQFF.

This chain uses TRBV9 with TRBJ2-7; 9 bases agree with TRBD2. J lost 7 bases, V lost 4 bases, and 9 bases had no gene match. This CDR3 has 14 amino acids. Germline assignment: CDR1 SGDLS and CDR2 YYNGEE. CDR3 coding DNA: TGTGCCAGCAGCCCCCGGACTAGCGTTGGAGAGCAGTACTTC. Its translation: CASSPRTSVGEQYF.

The V and J genes are TRBV3-1 (or the pseudogene TRBV3-2) and TRBJ1-1; 8 nucleotides align to TRBD1. Trimming at V came to 6 bases and at J to 3 bases, leaving 6 bases not matched to a gene. The CDR3 length is 14 residues. Germline-derived CDR1 and CDR2 are LGHDT and YNNKEL (reference sequence). The CDR3: CASRNTGGDTEAFF. The CDR3 nucleotides read TGTGCCAGCAGGAACACAGGGGGTGACACTGAAGCTTTCTTT.

This clone was counted only a few times. V usage is TRBV7-9 and J usage is TRBJ2-3; D might be TRBD1 (5 bases). CDR3 length equals 15 residues. Germline V gene sequence: CDR1 SEHNR, CDR2 FQNEAQ (reference sequence). V was pared by 11 bases and J by 0 bases, with 18 bases between. In DNA, the CDR3 is TGTGCCGTTCCACAGGTAGCACGGAGCACAGATACGCAGTATTTT. Protein product: CAVPQVARSTDTQYF.

This rearrangement joins TRBV29-1 to TRBJ1-1; TRBD1 aligns across 8 bases. The ends lost 7 bases at V and 6 bases at J; junction bases unmatched: 10. The CDR3 runs 13 residues. The V gene's germline CDR1 is SQVTM and CDR2 ANQGSEA. This chain's CDR3 is CSARQGSSAEAFF. The CDR3 DNA is TGCAGCGCCCGACAGGGGTCGAGCGCTGAAGCTTTCTTT.

The V gene is TRBV30, the J gene TRBJ1-3; no definite D call. V shed 2 bases and J shed 4 bases, with 9 bases lying between them. The germline V gene has CDR1 GTSNPN and CDR2 SVGIG (reference sequence). The CDR3 runs to 13 residues. The CDR3 loop is CAWSPGTGNTIYF. The CDR3, as DNA: TGTGCCTGGAGTCCAGGAACAGGAAACACCATATATTTT.

The rearrangement uses TRBV5-1 and TRBJ1-1; 9 nucleotides align to TRBD1. This CDR3 spans 14 amino acids. The trim removed 3 bases at V and 4 bases at J, leaving 4 bases unmatched. Germline V lookup: CDR1 SGHRS, CDR2 YFSETQ. DNA of the CDR3: TGCGCCAGCAGCTCGCGACAGGGGGGCACTGAAGCTTTCTTT. Protein sequence: CASSSRQGGTEAFF.

The V and J genes are TRBV7-9 and TRBJ1-1, with TRBD1 as a possible D gene (5 bases). Per the germline V gene, CDR1 is SEHNR and CDR2 is FQNEAQ (reference sequence). CDR3 length equals 17 residues. V gave up 6 bases and J gave up 1 base, with 21 bases separating them. The CDR3 DNA reads TGTGCCAGCAGATCCCCCTCCTCCCGGGGGGAGAACACTGAAGCTTTCTTT. It translates to CASRSPSSRGENTEAFF.

The chain has TRBV4-1 and TRBJ2-1; 7 bases line up with TRBD2. Germline V gene sequence: CDR1 MGHRA, CDR2 YSYEKL. The CDR3 length is 16 residues. The V and J ends lost 4 bases and 5 bases, in that order; junction bases with no gene match: 11. CDR3 in DNA: TGCGCCAGCAGCCCAGGTGGTAGCGGGTTGAACAATGAGCAGTTCTTC. It yields the protein CASSPGGSGLNNEQFF.

This clone was detected a few times. The chain employs TRBV10-1 and TRBJ1-2; possibly TRBD1 for D (6 bases). V lost 8 bases and J 4 bases, leaving 32 bases between the germline ends. Germline assignment: CDR1 WNHNN and CDR2 SYGVQD (reference sequence). This CDR3 spans 19 amino acids. The CDR3 DNA follows: TGCGCCAGCTCGATCCCTTGGACAGAGCTACTCCCAGAAACCTATGGCTACACCTTC. Translating it yields CASSIPWTELLPETYGYTF.

The genes are TRBV18 and TRBJ2-5; TRBD2 aligns across 11 bases. CDR1 and CDR2 from the germline V gene are KGHSH and LQKENI. V was pared by 3 bases and J by 4 bases, with 10 bases of the junction left unmatched. The CDR3 extends over 17 amino acids. The CDR3 DNA is TGTGCCAGCTCACCCGGACTAGCGGGTAGGGGAGGAGAGACCCAGTACTTC. Translated, it gives CASSPGLAGRGGETQYF.

This chain connects TRBV10-3 to TRBJ1-5; weak D call: TRBD1 (6 bases). V gave up 4 bases and J gave up 7 bases, with 14 bases separating them. The germline CDR1 and CDR2 sequences are ENHRY and SYGVKD. This CDR3 is 14 amino acids long. The CDR3 DNA reads TGTGCCATCAGTGTTTCAAAGGGGGACCAGCCCCAGCATTTT. Translation gives CAISVSKGDQPQHF.

The rearrangement joins TRBV10-1 to TRBJ1-1, with 11 bases lining up with TRBD1. The CDR3 runs to 15 residues. J was trimmed by 3 bases and V by 4 bases; bases with no gene match: 4. Germline loops: CDR1 WNHNN, CDR2 SYGVQD (reference sequence). The CDR3 spells CASSGGTGGYTEAFF. DNA for the CDR3: TGCGCCAGCAGTGGGGGGACAGGGGGTTACACTGAAGCTTTCTTT.

This rearrangement joins TRBV19 to TRBJ1-3; the D is unclear. CDR3 length equals 13 residues. CDR1 is LNHDA, CDR2 SQIVND, per germline (reference sequence). V dropped 6 bases and J dropped 0 bases, with 6 bases sitting between them. CDR3 in amino acids: CASSERSGNTIYF. CDR3 in DNA: TGTGCCAGTAGCGAGCGCTCTGGAAACACCATATATTTT.

This CDR3 reads CASSLAGEVNEQFF. The CDR3 DNA reads as TGTGCCAGCAGTTTAGCGGGAGAGGTAAATGAGCAGTTCTTC. The chain carries TRBV28 and TRBJ2-1; 7 bases agree with TRBD2. CDR3 length equals 14 residues. Per the germline V gene, CDR1 is MDHEN and CDR2 is SYDVKM. With 2 bases clipped from V and 7 bases from J, the junction kept 5 bases outside the gene matches.

This chain links TRBV24-1 with TRBJ1-2; the D gene is possibly TRBD1 (6 bases). The germline V gene has CDR1 KGHDR and CDR2 SFDVKD. This CDR3 contains 17 residues. V was cut by 5 bases and J by 0 bases, with 18 bases left in between. CDR3 DNA: TGTGCCACCAGTGGGGAGACAGGTGGACTCTCTAACTATGGCTACACCTTC. It encodes CATSGETGGLSNYGYTF.

The chain combines TRBV29-1 with TRBJ1-1; D is undetermined. Germline CDR1 and CDR2: SQVTM and ANQGSEA. Between the trimmed V and J ends, which lost 3 bases and 6 bases, there was a span of 8 bases. The CDR3 consists of 11 residues. The CDR3 sequence is CSVDSLAEAFF. The CDR3 coding sequence is TGCAGCGTTGATTCGCTAGCTGAAGCTTTCTTT. Supplemented by reference TRBV29-1 and TRBJ1-1, the full variable domain reads SAVISQKPSRDICQRGTSLTIQCQVDSQVTMMFWYRQQPGQSLTLIATANQGSEATYESGFVIDKFPISRPNLTFSTLTVSNMSPEDSSIYLCSVDSLAEAFFGQGTRLTVV.

This rearrangement joins TRBV6-1 to TRBJ2-7, with 7 nucleotides matching TRBD2. Per the germline V gene, CDR1 is MNHNS and CDR2 is SASEGT. J gave up 0 bases and V 0 bases, and 2 bases lay outside the gene matches. The CDR3 has 15 residues. The DNA for the CDR3 is TGTGCCAGCAGTGAAGCGGCGGGAGTCTCCTACGAGCAGTACTTC. It specifies CASSEAAGVSYEQYF.

This sequence joins TRBV25-1 and TRBJ1-5; 7 bases fit TRBD1. Trimming removed 4 bases from V and 7 bases from J; junction bases left unmatched: 4. CDR3 length: 13 residues. Germline CDR1 MGHDK, CDR2 SYGVNS. CDR3 in amino acids: CASSVRGQQPQHF. The CDR3 region has the DNA TGTGCCAGCAGTGTGAGGGGGCAACAGCCCCAGCATTTT.